This T cell receptor (beta chain) was sequenced during a study of cytomegalovirus exposure and HLA in healthy donors. Study outcomes and limitations: Later, an analysis showed that TCR beta chains associated with HLA were more clonally expanded than others that were equally common.

Remarks on this clone: What it binds is not known. At the DNA level, this CDR3 is encoded by other sequences in the same sample as well.

Trimming cost V 1 base and J 4 bases, with 10 bases left between them. CDR1 is SGHTA and CDR2 is FQGNSA in the germline V gene. CDR3 size: 14 residues. The study ran its PCR with 60 Vbeta and 13 Jbeta primers. Measured with immunoSEQ multiplex PCR; TCRdb has only the in-frame clones, and not every one. This sample has roughly 120,000 clones, with around 73% found just once. The rearrangement links TRBV7-2 to TRBJ1-2, with D possibly TRBD1 on 5 matching bases. This sequence originates from a woman aged 40 to 49 in good health and CMV-seropositive. Source material: PBMCs. The CDR3 coding sequence is TGTGCCAGCAGCTTAGTTCCAGGGTCCTATGGCTACACCTTC. As protein: CASSLVPGSYGYTF.